Listed here are 3 T cell receptor beta chains from one sample, sequenced in a study of blood T cell repertoires in COVID-19. Sequencing used immunoSEQ multiplex PCR; TCRdb keeps in-frame clones, though not all of them. The data show roughly 130,000 clones, roughly 90% seen once. The source material was peripheral blood. Receptor source: a man aged 55 to 70 with COVID-19, enrolled during active disease.

This clone showed up many times. The V call is TRBV5-4, the J call TRBJ2-7, with D perhaps TRBD2 (6 bases). V shed 0 bases and J shed 4 bases, with 14 bases lying between them. The CDR3 contains 15 residues. From germline, CDR1 is SGHNT and CDR2 YYREEE (reference sequence). CDR3 bases: TGTGCCAGCAGCTTGGGCGGGGCCTTAGGGTACGAGCAGTACTTC. Protein sequence: CASSLGGALGYEQYF.

The chain recombines TRBV7-8 with TRBJ1-5, with D maybe TRBD1 (6 bases). Germline-derived CDR1 and CDR2 are SGHVS and FQNEAQ. V dropped 5 bases and J dropped 11 bases, with 13 bases sitting between them. The CDR3 loop spans 12 amino acids. The CDR3 DNA sequence: TGTGCCAGCAGCCTTACAGGGTGGGCCCAGCATTTT. Its translation: CASSLTGWAQHF.

Ten or more counts support this clone. The chain is built from TRBV5-1 and TRBJ1-6; 9 bases are shared with TRBD1. The CDR3 sequence is 17 residues long. In germline, CDR1 is SGHRS, CDR2 YFSETQ. Losses at the gene ends were 3 bases for V and 10 bases for J; bases not matched to a gene: 14. The CDR3, as DNA: TGCGCCAGCAGCTCGAGCTCCGGGACAGGGACACCCTCACCCCTCCACTTT. This codes for CASSSSSGTGTPSPLHF. The full variable domain, rest sourced from reference TRBV5-1 and TRBJ1-6, is KAGVTQTPRYLIKTRGQQVTLSCSPISGHRSVSWYQQTPGQGLQFLFEYFSETQRNKGNFPGRFSGRQFSNSRSEMNVSTLELGDSALYLCASSSSSGTGTPSPLHFGNGTRLTVT.